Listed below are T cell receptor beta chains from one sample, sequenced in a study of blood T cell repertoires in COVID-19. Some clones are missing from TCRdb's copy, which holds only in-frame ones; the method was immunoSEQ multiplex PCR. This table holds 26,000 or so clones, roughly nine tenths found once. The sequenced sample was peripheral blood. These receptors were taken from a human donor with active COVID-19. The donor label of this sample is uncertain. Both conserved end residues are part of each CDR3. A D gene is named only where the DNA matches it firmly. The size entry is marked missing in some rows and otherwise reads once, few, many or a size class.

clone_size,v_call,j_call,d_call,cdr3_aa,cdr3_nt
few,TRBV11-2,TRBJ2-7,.,CASSSAGTLYEQYF,TGTGCCAGCAGCTCTGCGGGGACCCTATACGAGCAGTACTTC
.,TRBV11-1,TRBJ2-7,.,CASSLRASAYEQYF,TGTGCCAGCAGCTTAAGAGCTAGCGCATACGAGCAGTACTTC
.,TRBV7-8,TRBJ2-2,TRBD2,CASSLWLAGGIGELFF,TGTGCCAGCAGCTTATGGCTAGCGGGGGGAATAGGGGAGCTGTTTTTT
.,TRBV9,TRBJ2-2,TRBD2,CASSSGSNTGELFF,TGTGCCAGCAGTAGCGGGTCCAACACCGGGGAGCTGTTTTTT
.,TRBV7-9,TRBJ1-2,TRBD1,CASSLAKTGGYGYTF,TGTGCCAGCAGCTTAGCAAAGACAGGGGGGTATGGCTACACCTTC
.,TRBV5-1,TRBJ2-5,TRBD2,CASSLAGSGVQETQYF,TGCGCCAGCAGCTTGGCAGGTAGCGGGGTCCAAGAGACCCAGTACTTC
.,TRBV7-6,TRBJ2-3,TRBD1,CASSQTGLPDTQYF,TGTGCCAGCAGCCAGACAGGGCTGCCAGATACGCAGTATTTT
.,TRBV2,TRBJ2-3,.,CASSGQGTPFWDTQYF,TGTGCCAGCAGCGGTCAGGGGACGCCGTTCTGGGATACGCAGTATTTT
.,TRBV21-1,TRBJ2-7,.,CASSKDGQDSYEQYF,TGTGCCAGCAGCAAAGACGGACAGGACTCCTACGAGCAGTACTTC
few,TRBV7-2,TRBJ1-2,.,CASSLAAGNGYTF,TGTGCCAGCAGCTTAGCAGCCGGGAACGGCTACACCTTC
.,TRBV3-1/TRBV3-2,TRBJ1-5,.,CASSQGWHNQPQHF,TGTGCCAGCAGCCAAGGATGGCACAATCAGCCCCAGCATTTT
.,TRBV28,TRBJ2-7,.,CASTEDRELPEQYF,TGTGCCAGCACCGAGGACAGAGAACTTCCCGAGCAGTACTTC
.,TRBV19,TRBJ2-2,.,CASSTSRVVGELFF,TGTGCCAGTAGTACCTCTCGGGTGGTCGGGGAGCTGTTTTTT
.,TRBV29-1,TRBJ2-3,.,CSLDRADTQYF,TGCAGCCTTGACCGGGCAGATACGCAGTATTTT
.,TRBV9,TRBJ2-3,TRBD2,CASSSRLAGEGDTQYF,TGTGCCAGCAGCTCCCGACTAGCGGGAGAGGGAGATACGCAGTATTTT
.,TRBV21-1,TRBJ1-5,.,CASSSSHSQGTINQPQHF,TGTGCCAGCAGCTCCTCCCACAGTCAGGGGACCATCAATCAGCCCCAGCATTTT
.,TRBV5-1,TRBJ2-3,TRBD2,CASSSSGGPSTDTQYF,TGCGCCAGCAGCTCTAGCGGGGGGCCTAGCACAGATACGCAGTATTTT
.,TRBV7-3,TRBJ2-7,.,CASSLRQDGEQYF,TGTGCCAGCAGCTTACGACAAGATGGCGAGCAGTACTTC
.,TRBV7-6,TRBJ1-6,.,CASSLSSAVMHSPLHF,TGTGCCAGCAGCTTATCATCGGCGGTGATGCATTCACCCCTCCACTTT
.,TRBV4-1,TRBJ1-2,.,CASSQEPGHIYGYTF,TGCGCCAGCAGCCAAGAGCCAGGCCACATATATGGCTACACCTTC
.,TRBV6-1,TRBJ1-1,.,CASSEGGGKTEAFF,TGTGCCAGCAGTGAAGGGGGCGGGAAGACTGAAGCTTTCTTT
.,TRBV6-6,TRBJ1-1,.,CASSYSQDEAFF,TGTGCCAGCAGTTACTCTCAGGATGAAGCTTTCTTT
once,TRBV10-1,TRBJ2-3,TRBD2,CASSGSGGANTQYF,TGCGCCAGCAGTGGTAGCGGGGGGGCAAATACGCAGTATTTT
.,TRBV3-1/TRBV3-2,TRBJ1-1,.,CASSLQRLNTEAFF,TGTGCCAGCAGCCTACAGAGACTGAACACTGAAGCTTTCTTT
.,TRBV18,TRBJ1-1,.,CASSLTEMNTEAFF,TGTGCCAGCTCACTGACAGAAATGAACACTGAAGCTTTCTTT
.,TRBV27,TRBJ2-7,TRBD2,CASRVSAGGSYEQYF,TGTGCCAGCAGGGTTTCCGCGGGAGGGTCCTACGAGCAGTACTTC
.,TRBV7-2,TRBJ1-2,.,CASSPTGSQAPYGYTF,TGTGCCAGCAGCCCTACTGGGAGTCAGGCCCCCTATGGCTACACCTTC
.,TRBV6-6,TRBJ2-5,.,CASSLGTPQETQYF,TGTGCCAGCAGTCTAGGGACACCTCAAGAGACCCAGTACTTC
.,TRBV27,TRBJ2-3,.,CASSLIAGRADTQYF,TGTGCCAGCAGTTTAATTGCGGGGCGGGCAGATACGCAGTATTTT
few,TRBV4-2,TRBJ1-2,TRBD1,CASSQGLTGGLSNYGYTF,TGTGCCAGCAGCCAAGGGCTGACAGGGGGCCTTTCTAACTATGGCTACACCTTC
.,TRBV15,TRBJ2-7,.,CATSRDAGPRPYEQYF,TGTGCCACCAGCAGAGATGCTGGGCCCCGTCCCTACGAGCAGTACTTC
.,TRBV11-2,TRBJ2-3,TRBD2,CASSPRLAGGLTDTQYF,TGTGCCAGCAGCCCCCGACTAGCGGGGGGCCTCACAGATACGCAGTATTTT
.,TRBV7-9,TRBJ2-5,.,CASSNGGAYQETQYF,TGTGCCAGCAGCAATGGGGGGGCGTACCAAGAGACCCAGTACTTC
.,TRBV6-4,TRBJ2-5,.,CASSDSTWGAEQETQYF,TGTGCCAGCAGTGACTCGACATGGGGCGCCGAACAAGAGACCCAGTACTTC
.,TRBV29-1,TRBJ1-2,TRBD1,CSVEFWDRAYGYTF,TGCAGCGTTGAATTCTGGGACAGAGCCTATGGCTACACCTTC
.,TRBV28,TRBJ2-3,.,CASSLGAGGLSSTQYF,TGTGCCAGCAGTTTAGGAGCGGGTGGGTTGAGCAGTACGCAGTATTTT
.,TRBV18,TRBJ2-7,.,CASSPSRGTNYEQYF,TGTGCCAGCTCACCATCGAGGGGGACCAATTACGAGCAGTACTTC
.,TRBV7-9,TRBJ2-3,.,CASSLLIADTQYF,TGTGCCAGCAGCTTATTAATCGCAGATACGCAGTATTTT
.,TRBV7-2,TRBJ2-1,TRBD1,CASSSRDRIYNEQFF,TGTGCCAGCAGCTCCCGGGACAGGATCTACAATGAGCAGTTCTTC
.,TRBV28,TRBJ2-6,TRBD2,CASSLPRLAGEAGANVLTF,TGTGCCAGCAGTCTCCCCCGACTAGCGGGAGAGGCTGGGGCCAACGTCCTGACTTTC
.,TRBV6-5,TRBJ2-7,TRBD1,CASSYAQQGAPYEQYF,TGTGCCAGCAGTTACGCCCAACAGGGGGCCCCCTACGAGCAGTACTTC
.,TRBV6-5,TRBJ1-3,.,CASSYAGASSGNTIYF,TGTGCCAGCAGTTACGCAGGGGCCAGCTCTGGAAACACCATATATTTT
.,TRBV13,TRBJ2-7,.,CASSLVGRAGGSYEQYF,TGTGCCAGCAGCTTAGTCGGGAGGGCAGGGGGCTCCTACGAGCAGTACTTC
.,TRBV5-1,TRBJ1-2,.,CASSPDGTPGDYGYTF,TGCGCCAGCTCACCAGACGGGACTCCGGGGGACTATGGCTACACCTTC
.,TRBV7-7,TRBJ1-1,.,CASSKGVNTEAFF,TGTGCTAGCAGCAAGGGGGTGAACACTGAAGCTTTCTTT
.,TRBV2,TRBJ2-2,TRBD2,CASLGSGGTGELFF,TGTGCCAGCTTGGGTAGCGGGGGGACCGGGGAGCTGTTTTTT
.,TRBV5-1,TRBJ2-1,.,CASSRFGDSSYNEQFF,TGCGCCAGCAGCCGATTTGGCGACAGCTCCTACAATGAGCAGTTCTTC
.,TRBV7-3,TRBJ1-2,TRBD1,CASSPGTGGYGYTF,TGTGCCAGCAGCCCAGGGACAGGCGGCTATGGCTACACCTTC
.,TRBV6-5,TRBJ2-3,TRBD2,CASSYSRRGAAGAQYF,TGTGCCAGCAGTTACTCCCGGCGGGGGGCCGCCGGGGCGCAGTATTTT
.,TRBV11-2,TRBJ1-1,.,CASSGGARTEAFF,TGTGCCAGCAGCGGGGGCGCTCGGACTGAAGCTTTCTTT
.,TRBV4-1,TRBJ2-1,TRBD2,CASSQGAGAANEQFF,TGCGCCAGCAGCCAAGGCGCGGGAGCGGCCAATGAGCAGTTCTTC
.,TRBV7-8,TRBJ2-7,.,CASSLGVSYEQYF,TGTGCCAGCAGCTTAGGCGTTAGCTACGAGCAGTACTTC
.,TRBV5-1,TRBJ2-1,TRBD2,CASRVTGLMLNEQFF,TGCGCCAGCAGGGTGACGGGACTAATGCTCAATGAGCAGTTCTTC